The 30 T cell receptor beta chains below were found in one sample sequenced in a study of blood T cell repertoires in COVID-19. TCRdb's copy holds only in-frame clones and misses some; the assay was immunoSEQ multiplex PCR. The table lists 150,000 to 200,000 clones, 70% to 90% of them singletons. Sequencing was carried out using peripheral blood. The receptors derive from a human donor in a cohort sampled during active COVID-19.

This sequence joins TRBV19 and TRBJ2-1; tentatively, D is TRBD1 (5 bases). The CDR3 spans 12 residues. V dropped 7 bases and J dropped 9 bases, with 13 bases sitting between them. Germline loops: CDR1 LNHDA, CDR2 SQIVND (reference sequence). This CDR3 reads CASNSREIEQFF. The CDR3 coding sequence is TGTGCCAGTAACAGCAGGGAAATTGAGCAGTTCTTC.

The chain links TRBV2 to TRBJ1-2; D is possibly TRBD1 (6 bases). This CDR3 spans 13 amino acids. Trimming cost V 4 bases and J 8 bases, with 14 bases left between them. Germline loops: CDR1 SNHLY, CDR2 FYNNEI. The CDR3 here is CASSASRGRGYTF. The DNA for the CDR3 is TGTGCCAGCAGTGCGAGCAGGGGCCGGGGCTACACCTTC.

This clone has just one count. The CDR3 region is CASSVGTGGSYEQYF. CDR3 sequence (DNA): TGTGCCAGCAGCGTAGGGACAGGGGGCTCCTACGAGCAGTACTTC. The rearrangement uses TRBV9 and TRBJ2-7, with TRBD1 matching over 10 bases. The ends lost 0 bases at V and 0 bases at J; junction bases unmatched: 0. The CDR3 is 15 amino acids. Germline lookup yields CDR1 SGDLS and CDR2 YYNGEE. The whole variable domain, filled in from reference TRBV9 and TRBJ2-7, reads DSGVTQTPKHLITATGQRVTLRCSPRSGDLSVYWYQQSLDQGLQFLIQYYNGEERAKGNILERFSAQQFPDLHSELNLSSLELGDSALYFCASSVGTGGSYEQYFGPGTRLTVT.

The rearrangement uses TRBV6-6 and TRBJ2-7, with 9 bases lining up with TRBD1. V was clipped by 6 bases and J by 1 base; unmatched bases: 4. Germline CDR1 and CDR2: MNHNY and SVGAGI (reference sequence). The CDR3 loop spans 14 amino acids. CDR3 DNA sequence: TGTGCCAGCAGGACAGGGGGTGGGTCCTACGAGCAGTACTTC. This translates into CASRTGGGSYEQYF.

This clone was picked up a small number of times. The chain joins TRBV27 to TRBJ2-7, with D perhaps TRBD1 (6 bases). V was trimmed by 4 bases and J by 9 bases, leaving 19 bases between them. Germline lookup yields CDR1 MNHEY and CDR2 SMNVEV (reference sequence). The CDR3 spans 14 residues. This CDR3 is CASSSTYSTGPQYF. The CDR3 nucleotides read TGTGCCAGCAGTTCGACCTACTCCACAGGGCCGCAGTACTTC.

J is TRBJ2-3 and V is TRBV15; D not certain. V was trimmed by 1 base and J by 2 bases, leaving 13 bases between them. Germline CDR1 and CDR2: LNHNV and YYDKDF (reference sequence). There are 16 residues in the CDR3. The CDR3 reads CATSRVMSYPTDTQYF. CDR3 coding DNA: TGTGCCACCAGCAGAGTTATGTCCTACCCCACAGATACGCAGTATTTT. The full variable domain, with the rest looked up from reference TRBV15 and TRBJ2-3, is DAMVIQNPRYQVTQFGKPVTLSCSQTLNHNVMYWYQQKSSQAPKLLFHYYDKDFNNEADTPDNFQSRRPNTSFCFLDIRSPGLGDTAMYLCATSRVMSYPTDTQYFGPGTRLTVL.

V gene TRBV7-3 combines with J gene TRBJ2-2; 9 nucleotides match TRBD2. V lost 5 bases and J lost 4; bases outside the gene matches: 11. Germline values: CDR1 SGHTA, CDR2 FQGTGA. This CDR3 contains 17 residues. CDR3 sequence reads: CASSPDVVAGVTGELFF. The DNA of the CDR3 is TGTGCCAGCAGCCCCGATGTGGTAGCGGGGGTCACCGGGGAGCTGTTTTTT. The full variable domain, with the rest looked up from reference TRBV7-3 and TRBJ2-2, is GAGVSQTPSNKVTEKGKYVELRCDPISGHTALYWYRQSLGQGPEFLIYFQGTGAADDSGLPNDRFFAVRPEGSVSTLKIQRTERGDSAVYLCASSPDVVAGVTGELFFGEGSRLTVL.

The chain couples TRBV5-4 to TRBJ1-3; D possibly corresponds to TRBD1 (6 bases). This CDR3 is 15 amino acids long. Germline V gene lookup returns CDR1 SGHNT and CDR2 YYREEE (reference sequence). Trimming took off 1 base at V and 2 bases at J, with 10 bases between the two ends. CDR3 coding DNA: TGTGCCAGCAGCTTGTGGGGGCCTCCTGGAAACACCATATATTTT. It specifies CASSLWGPPGNTIYF.

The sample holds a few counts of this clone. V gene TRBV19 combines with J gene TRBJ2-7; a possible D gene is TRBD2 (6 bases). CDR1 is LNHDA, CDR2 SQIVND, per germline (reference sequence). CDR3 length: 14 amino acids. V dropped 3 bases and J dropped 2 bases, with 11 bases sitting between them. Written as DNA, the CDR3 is TGTGCCAGTAGTATCCGGGCGGGACCCTACGAGCAGTACTTC. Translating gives CASSIRAGPYEQYF.

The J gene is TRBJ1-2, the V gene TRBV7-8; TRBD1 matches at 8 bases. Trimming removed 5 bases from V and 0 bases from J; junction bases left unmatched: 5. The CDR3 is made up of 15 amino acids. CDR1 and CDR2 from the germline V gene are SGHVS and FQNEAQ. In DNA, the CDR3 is TGTGCCAGCAGCCCCTACAGGGGGACTAACTATGGCTACACCTTC. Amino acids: CASSPYRGTNYGYTF.

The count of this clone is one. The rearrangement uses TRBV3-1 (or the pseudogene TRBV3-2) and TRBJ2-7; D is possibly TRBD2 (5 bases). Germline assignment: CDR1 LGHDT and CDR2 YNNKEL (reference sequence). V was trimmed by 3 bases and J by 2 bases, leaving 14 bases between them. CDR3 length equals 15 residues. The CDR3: CASSHSDGPTYEQYF. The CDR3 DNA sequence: TGTGCCAGCAGCCATAGCGACGGACCCACCTACGAGCAGTACTTC.

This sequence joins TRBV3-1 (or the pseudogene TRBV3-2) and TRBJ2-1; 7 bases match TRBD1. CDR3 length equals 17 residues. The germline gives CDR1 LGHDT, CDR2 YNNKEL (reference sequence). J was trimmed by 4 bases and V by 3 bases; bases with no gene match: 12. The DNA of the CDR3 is TGTGCCAGCAGCCAGACCCCAAAGAGGGGGCTTTACAATGAGCAGTTCTTC. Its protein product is CASSQTPKRGLYNEQFF.

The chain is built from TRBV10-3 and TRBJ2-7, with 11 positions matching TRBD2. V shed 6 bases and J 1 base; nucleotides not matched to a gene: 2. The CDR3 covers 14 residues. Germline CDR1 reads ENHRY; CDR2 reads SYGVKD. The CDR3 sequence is CAISASGRSYEQYF. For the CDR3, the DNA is TGTGCCATCAGCGCTAGCGGGAGGTCCTACGAGCAGTACTTC.

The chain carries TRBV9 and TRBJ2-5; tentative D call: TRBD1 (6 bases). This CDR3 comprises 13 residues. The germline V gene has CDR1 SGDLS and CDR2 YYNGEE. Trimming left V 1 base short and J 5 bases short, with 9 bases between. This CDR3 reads CASSVRGFETQYF. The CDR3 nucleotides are TGTGCCAGCAGCGTAAGGGGGTTTGAGACCCAGTACTTC.

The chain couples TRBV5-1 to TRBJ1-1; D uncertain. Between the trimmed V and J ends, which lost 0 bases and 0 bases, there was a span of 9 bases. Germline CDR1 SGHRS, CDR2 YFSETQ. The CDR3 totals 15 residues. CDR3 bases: TGCGCCAGCAGCTTGGAACTCGGGATGAACACTGAAGCTTTCTTT. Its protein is CASSLELGMNTEAFF.

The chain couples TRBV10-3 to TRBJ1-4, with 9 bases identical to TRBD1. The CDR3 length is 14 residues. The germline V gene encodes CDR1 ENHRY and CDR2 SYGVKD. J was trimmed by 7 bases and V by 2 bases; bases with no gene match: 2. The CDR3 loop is CAISEGQGLEKLFF. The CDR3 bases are TGTGCCATCAGTGAGGGACAGGGGCTTGAAAAACTGTTTTTT.

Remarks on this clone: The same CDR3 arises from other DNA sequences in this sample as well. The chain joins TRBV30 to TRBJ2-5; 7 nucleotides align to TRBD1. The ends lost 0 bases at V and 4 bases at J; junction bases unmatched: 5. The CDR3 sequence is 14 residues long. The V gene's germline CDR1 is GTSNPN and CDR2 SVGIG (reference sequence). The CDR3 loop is CAWSVGAGGETQYF. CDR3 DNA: TGTGCCTGGAGTGTAGGGGCAGGGGGAGAGACCCAGTACTTC.

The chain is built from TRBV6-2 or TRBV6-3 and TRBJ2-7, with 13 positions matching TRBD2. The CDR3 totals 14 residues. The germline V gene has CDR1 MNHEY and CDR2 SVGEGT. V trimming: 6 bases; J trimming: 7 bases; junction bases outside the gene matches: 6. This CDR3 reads CASSPGLAGSEQYF. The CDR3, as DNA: TGTGCCAGCAGCCCGGGACTAGCGGGGAGTGAGCAGTACTTC.

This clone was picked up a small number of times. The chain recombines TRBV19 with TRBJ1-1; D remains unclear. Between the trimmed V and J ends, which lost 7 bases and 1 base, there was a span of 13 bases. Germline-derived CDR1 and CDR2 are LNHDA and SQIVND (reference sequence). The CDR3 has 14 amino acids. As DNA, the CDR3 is TGTGCCAGTACCAGGAGGGCGGCGAACACTGAAGCTTTCTTT. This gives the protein CASTRRAANTEAFF.

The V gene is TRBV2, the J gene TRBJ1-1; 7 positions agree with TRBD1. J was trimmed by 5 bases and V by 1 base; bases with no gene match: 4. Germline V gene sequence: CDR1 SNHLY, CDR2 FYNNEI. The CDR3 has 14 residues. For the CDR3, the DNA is TGTGCCAGCAGTGAAGGGGACAGTAGAACTGAAGCTTTCTTT. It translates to CASSEGDSRTEAFF.

DNA of the CDR3: TGTGCCAGCAGTTCACCGGGACTTAGCCTTTACGAGCAGTACTTC. Protein: CASSSPGLSLYEQYF. This chain links TRBV6-2 or TRBV6-3 with TRBJ2-7, with D possibly TRBD2 on 6 matching bases. Per the germline V gene, CDR1 is MNHEY and CDR2 is SVGEGT. The CDR3 is 15 amino acids. V lost 4 bases, J lost 4 bases, and 17 bases lay in between.

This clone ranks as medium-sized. The CDR3 region is CASSPLGDRYEQYF. The CDR3 DNA follows: TGTGCCAGCAGTCCGCTTGGGGACAGATACGAGCAGTACTTC. V is TRBV7-8 and J is TRBJ2-7; 7 nucleotides line up with TRBD1. V shed 6 bases, J shed 4 bases, and the junction held 9 bases outside the gene matches. Looked up from germline, CDR1 is SGHVS and CDR2 is FQNEAQ. This CDR3 has 14 amino acids.

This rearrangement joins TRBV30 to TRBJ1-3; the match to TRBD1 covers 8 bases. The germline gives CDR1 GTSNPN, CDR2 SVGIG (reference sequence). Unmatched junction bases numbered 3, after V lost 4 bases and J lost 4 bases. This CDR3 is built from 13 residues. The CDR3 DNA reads TGTGCCTGGAAGGACAGGGCGGGAAACACCATATATTTT. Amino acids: CAWKDRAGNTIYF.

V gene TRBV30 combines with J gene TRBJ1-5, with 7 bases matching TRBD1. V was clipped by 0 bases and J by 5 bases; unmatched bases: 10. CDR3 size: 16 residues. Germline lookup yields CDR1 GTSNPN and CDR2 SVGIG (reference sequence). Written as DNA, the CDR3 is TGTGCCTGGAGTGTCAGAGGGCAGGGGGTGCATCAGCCCCAGCATTTT. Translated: CAWSVRGQGVHQPQHF. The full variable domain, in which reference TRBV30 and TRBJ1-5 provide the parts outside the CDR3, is SQTIHQWPATLVQPVGSPLSLECTVEGTSNPNLYWYRQAAGRGLQLLFYSVGIGQISSEVPQNLSASRPQDRQFILSSKKLLLSDSGFYLCAWSVRGQGVHQPQHFGDGTRLSIL.

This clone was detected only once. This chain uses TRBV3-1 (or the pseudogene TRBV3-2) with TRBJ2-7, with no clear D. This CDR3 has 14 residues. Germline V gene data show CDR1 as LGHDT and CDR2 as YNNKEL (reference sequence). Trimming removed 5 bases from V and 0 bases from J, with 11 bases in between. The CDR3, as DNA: TGTGCCAGCAGCTCTAATCCCTCCTCCTACGAGCAGTACTTC. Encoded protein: CASSSNPSSYEQYF.

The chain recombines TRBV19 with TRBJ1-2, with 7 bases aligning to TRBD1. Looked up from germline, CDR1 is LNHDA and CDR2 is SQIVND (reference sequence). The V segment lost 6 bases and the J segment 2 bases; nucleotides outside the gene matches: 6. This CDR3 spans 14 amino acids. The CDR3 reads CASSGGRGNYGYTF. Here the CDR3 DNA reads TGTGCCAGTAGCGGGGGCAGGGGGAACTATGGCTACACCTTC.

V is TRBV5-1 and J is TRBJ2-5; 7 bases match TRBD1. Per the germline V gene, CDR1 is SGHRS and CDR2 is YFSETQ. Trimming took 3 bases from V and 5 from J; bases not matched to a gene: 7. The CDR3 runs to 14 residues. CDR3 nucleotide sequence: TGCGCCAGCAGCTGGGGACAGTATTCGGAGACCCAGTACTTC. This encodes CASSWGQYSETQYF.

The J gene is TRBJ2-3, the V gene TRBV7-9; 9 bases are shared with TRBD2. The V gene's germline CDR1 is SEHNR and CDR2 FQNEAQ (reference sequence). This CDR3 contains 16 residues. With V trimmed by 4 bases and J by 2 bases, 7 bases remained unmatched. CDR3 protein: CASSSPGLAITDTQYF. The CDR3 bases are TGTGCCAGCAGCTCCCCGGGACTAGCCATCACAGATACGCAGTATTTT.

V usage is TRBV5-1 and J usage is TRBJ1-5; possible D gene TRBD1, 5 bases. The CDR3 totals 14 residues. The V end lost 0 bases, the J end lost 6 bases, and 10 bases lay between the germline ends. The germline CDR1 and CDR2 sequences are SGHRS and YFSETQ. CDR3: CASSLASDSQPQHF. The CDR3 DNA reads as TGCGCCAGCAGCTTGGCCTCCGACAGTCAGCCCCAGCATTTT.

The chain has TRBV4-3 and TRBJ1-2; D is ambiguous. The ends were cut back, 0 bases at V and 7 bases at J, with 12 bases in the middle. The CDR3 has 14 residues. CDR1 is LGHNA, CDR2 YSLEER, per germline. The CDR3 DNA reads TGCGCCAGCAGCCAAGATCGGCGGGTAACTGGCTACACCTTC. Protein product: CASSQDRRVTGYTF.